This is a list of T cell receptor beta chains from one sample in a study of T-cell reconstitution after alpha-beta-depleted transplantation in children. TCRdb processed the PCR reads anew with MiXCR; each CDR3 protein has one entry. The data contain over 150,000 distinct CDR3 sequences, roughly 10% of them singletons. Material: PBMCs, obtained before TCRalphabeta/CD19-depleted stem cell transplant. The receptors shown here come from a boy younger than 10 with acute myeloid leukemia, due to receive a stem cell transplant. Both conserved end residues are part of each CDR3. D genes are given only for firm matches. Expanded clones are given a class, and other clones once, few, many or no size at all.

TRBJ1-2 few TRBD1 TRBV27 CASSSTRQGHYGYTF TGTGCCAGCAGTTCGACCCGACAGGGGCACTATGGCTACACCTTC
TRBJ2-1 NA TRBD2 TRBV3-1 CASSQDARLAGGRNEQFF TGTGCCAGCAGCCAAGATGCTAGACTAGCGGGAGGCCGCAATGAGCAGTTCTTC
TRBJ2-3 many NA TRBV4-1 CASSPQVPDTQYF TGCGCCAGCAGCCCTCAAGTCCCAGATACGCAGTATTTT
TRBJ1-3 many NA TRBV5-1 CASSLFATYSGNTIYF TGCGCCAGCAGCTTGTTCGCCACATACTCTGGAAACACCATATATTTT
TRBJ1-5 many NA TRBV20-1 CSANNRAF TGCAGTGCTAACAACCGGGCTTTT
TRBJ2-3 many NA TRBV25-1 CASNGARDTQYF TGTGCCAGCAACGGGGCGCGAGATACGCAGTATTTT
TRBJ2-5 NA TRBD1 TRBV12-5 CASGKGQGEETQYF TGTGCTAGTGGTAAAGGACAGGGTGAAGAGACCCAGTACTTC
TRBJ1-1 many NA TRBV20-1 CSARLDIEAFF TGCAGTGCTAGATTGGATATTGAAGCTTTCTTT
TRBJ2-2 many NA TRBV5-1 CASSHGTTPTGELFF TGCGCCAGCAGCCATGGGACAACCCCCACCGGGGAGCTGTTTTTT
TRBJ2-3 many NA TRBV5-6 CASSLALSGGAGTQYF TGTGCCAGCAGCTTGGCCTTGAGTGGGGGGGCCGGGACGCAGTATTTT
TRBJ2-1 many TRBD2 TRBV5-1 CASSMGLAGGNEQFF TGCGCCAGCAGCATGGGACTAGCGGGAGGCAATGAGCAGTTCTTC
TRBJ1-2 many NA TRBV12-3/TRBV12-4 CASSLGLGGYTF TGTGCCAGCAGTTTGGGGTTGGGGGGCTACACCTTC
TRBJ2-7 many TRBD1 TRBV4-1 CASSLTDRGIYEQYF TGCGCCAGCAGCCTAACGGACAGGGGCATCTACGAGCAGTACTTC
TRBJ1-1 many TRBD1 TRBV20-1 CSASGTGGTMNTEAFF TGCAGTGCTAGCGGAACAGGGGGGACCATGAACACTGAAGCTTTCTTT
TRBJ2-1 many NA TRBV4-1 CASSQVSGAHNEQFF TGCGCCAGCAGCCAAGTTTCCGGGGCTCACAATGAGCAGTTCTTC
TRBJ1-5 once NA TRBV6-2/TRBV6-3 CASSLWGNSNQPQHF TGTGCCAGCAGCCTCTGGGGAAATAGCAATCAGCCCCAGCATTTT
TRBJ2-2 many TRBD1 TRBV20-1 CSARSDRAGELFF TGCAGTGCTAGGTCCGACAGGGCCGGGGAGCTGTTTTTT
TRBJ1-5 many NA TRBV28 CASSWQGRGNQPQHF TGTGCCAGCAGTTGGCAGGGGAGAGGCAATCAGCCCCAGCATTTT
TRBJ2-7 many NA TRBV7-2 CASSLGFGVYEQYF TGTGCCAGCAGCTTAGGTTTTGGGGTCTACGAGCAGTACTTC
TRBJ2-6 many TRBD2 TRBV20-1 CSARGGGLFGANVLTF TGCAGTGCTAGAGGGGGGGGACTGTTTGGGGCCAACGTCCTGACTTTC
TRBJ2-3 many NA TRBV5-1 CASSFSGLASTDTQYF TGCGCCAGCAGCTTTTCTGGTCTAGCTAGCACAGATACGCAGTATTTT
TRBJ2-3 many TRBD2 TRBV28 CASSWATSGLSTDTQYF TGTGCCAGCAGTTGGGCGACTAGCGGGTTAAGCACAGATACGCAGTATTTT
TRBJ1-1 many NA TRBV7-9 CASSSYKNTEAFF TGTGCCAGCAGCTCATACAAGAACACTGAAGCTTTCTTT
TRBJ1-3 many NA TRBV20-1 CSARVGDYGNTIYF TGCAGTGCTAGAGTTGGGGACTATGGAAACACCATATATTTT
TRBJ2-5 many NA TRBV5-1 CASSATQGIRETQYF TGCGCCAGCAGCGCTACCCAGGGTATCCGGGAGACCCAGTACTTC
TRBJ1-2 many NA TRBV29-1 CSVVSGGNGTF TGCAGCGTTGTTTCCGGGGGTAACGGCACCTTC
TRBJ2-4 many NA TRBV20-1 CSARDLVASAKNIQYF TGCAGTGCTAGAGATTTGGTTGCTTCGGCCAAAAACATTCAGTACTTC
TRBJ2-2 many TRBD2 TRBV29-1 CSVEELSGGENTGELFF TGCAGCGTTGAAGAGCTTAGCGGGGGGGAGAACACCGGGGAGCTGTTTTTT
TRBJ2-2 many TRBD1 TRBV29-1 CSVEVAGTGYTGELFF TGCAGCGTTGAAGTGGCCGGGACAGGATACACCGGGGAGCTGTTTTTT
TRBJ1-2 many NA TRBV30 CAWSPDFLYGYTF TGTGCCTGGAGTCCAGATTTTCTCTATGGCTACACCTTC
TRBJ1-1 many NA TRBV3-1 CASSHLQGSTEAFF TGTGCCAGCAGCCACCTCCAGGGGAGCACTGAAGCTTTCTTT
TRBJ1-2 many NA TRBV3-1 CASSQEGARPSF TGTGCCAGCAGCCAAGAAGGGGCCAGGCCTTCCTTC
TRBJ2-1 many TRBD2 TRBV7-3 CASSSGTNFNEQFF TGTGCCAGCAGCTCCGGGACTAATTTCAATGAGCAGTTCTTC
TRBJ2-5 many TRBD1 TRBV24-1 CATSDYGTGGFETQYF TGTGCCACCAGTGATTACGGGACAGGGGGCTTTGAGACCCAGTACTTC
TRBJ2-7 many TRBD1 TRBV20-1 CSASPGTGVIEQYF TGCAGTGCTAGCCCCGGGACAGGGGTTATCGAGCAGTACTTC
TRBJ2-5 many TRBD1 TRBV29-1 CSVTIRDREETQYF TGCAGCGTCACAATCCGGGACAGGGAAGAGACCCAGTACTTC
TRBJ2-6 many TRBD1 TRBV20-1 CSAGPDTGATGANVLTF TGCAGTGCTGGCCCAGATACAGGGGCGACTGGGGCCAACGTCCTGACTTTC
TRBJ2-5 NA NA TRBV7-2 CASSLELGETQYF TGTGCCAGCAGCTTGGAATTGGGGGAGACCCAGTACTTC
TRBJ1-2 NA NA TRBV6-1 CASSDGGSLYGYTF TGTGCCAGCAGTGACGGTGGCAGCCTCTATGGCTACACCTTC
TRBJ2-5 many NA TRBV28 CASSWGGARGTQYF TGTGCCAGCAGTTGGGGAGGTGCCAGGGGGACCCAGTACTTC
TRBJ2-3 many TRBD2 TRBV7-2 CASSLTSGGVSTDTQYF TGTGCCAGCAGCTTGACTAGCGGGGGGGTTAGCACAGATACGCAGTATTTT
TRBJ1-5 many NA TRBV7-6 CASSLGEGQPQHF TGTGCCAGCAGCTTGGGGGAGGGGCAGCCCCAGCATTTT
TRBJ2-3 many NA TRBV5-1 CASSLIVGTDTQYF TGCGCCAGCAGCTTGATAGTAGGCACAGATACGCAGTATTTT